These 32 T cell receptor beta chains were all obtained from the same sample, sequenced in a study of T cell changes during pregnancy in multiple sclerosis. Produced via immunoSEQ multiplex PCR; TCRdb's table is partial and in-frame only. The table records about 67,000 clones, about 90% of them present only once. Sample: peripheral blood, taken after pregnancy. These receptors were obtained from a female donor with multiple sclerosis, enrolled in a pregnancy study.

This clone was recorded only once. The rearrangement joins TRBV11-2 to TRBJ2-1, with 7 bases identical to TRBD2. The CDR3 totals 15 residues. Germline lookup yields CDR1 SGHAT and CDR2 FQNNGV. The ends lost 7 bases at V and 3 bases at J; junction bases unmatched: 9. CDR3 DNA: TGTGCCAGCACCTCGGGCGGGAGATACTACAATGAGCAGTTCTTC. It encodes CASTSGGRYYNEQFF.

The V and J genes are TRBV30 and TRBJ2-7, with TRBD2 matching 14 bases. The germline CDR1 and CDR2 sequences are GTSNPN and SVGIG (reference sequence). This CDR3 spans 15 amino acids. V trimming: 0 bases; J trimming: 6 bases; junction bases outside the gene matches: 4. Here the CDR3 DNA reads TGTGCCTGGAGTGTGGGACTAGCGGGGGCAAGCGAGCAGTACTTC. As protein: CAWSVGLAGASEQYF.

The rearrangement links TRBV5-1 to TRBJ1-5; D gene uncertain. Per the germline V gene, CDR1 is SGHRS and CDR2 is YFSETQ. V was cut by 0 bases and J by 0 bases, with 13 bases left in between. The CDR3 length is 17 residues. The CDR3 protein is CASSLEPGSYSNQPQHF. The CDR3 DNA is TGCGCCAGCAGCTTGGAACCGGGGAGTTATAGCAATCAGCCCCAGCATTTT.

The chain links TRBV2 to TRBJ1-4; D not certain. The CDR3 has 14 residues. Deletions cut 2 bases from V and 7 bases from J, with 11 bases between. Germline loops: CDR1 SNHLY, CDR2 FYNNEI. CDR3 residues: CASSELAGLEKLFF. As DNA, the CDR3 is TGTGCCAGCAGTGAACTGGCAGGTCTTGAAAAACTGTTTTTT.

The J gene is TRBJ2-1, the V gene TRBV30; D call uncertain. The CDR3 has 15 residues. CDR1 is GTSNPN, CDR2 SVGIG, per germline (reference sequence). V lost 0 bases and J lost 4, with 13 bases in between. The CDR3 bases are TGTGCCTGGAGTGTACAGTCACGGTCATACAATGAGCAGTTCTTC. Amino acids: CAWSVQSRSYNEQFF.

J is TRBJ2-7 and V is TRBV4-1; 10 bases align to TRBD2. The CDR3 has 14 amino acids. The trim removed 6 bases at V and 2 bases at J, leaving 4 bases unmatched. The germline V gene encodes CDR1 MGHRA and CDR2 YSYEKL. This chain's CDR3 is CASRPTSGTYEQYF. The CDR3 DNA follows: TGCGCCAGCAGACCTACTAGCGGGACCTACGAGCAGTACTTC.

The CDR3 DNA sequence: TGTGCCAGCAGCTTGGGGAGATCCCCCTACAATGAGCAGTTCTTC. Translated, it gives CASSLGRSPYNEQFF. The chain uses TRBV11-2 and TRBJ2-1; weak D call: TRBD2 (5 bases). With 3 bases removed from V and 2 bases from J, the gap between germline ends came to 11 bases. This CDR3 has 15 residues. Per germline, CDR1 SGHAT and CDR2 FQNNGV. The full variable domain, its missing parts supplied by reference TRBV11-2 and TRBJ2-1, is EAGVAQSPRYKIIEKRQSVAFWCNPISGHATLYWYQQILGQGPKLLIQFQNNGVVDDSQLPKDRFSAERLKGVDSTLKIQPAKLEDSAVYLCASSLGRSPYNEQFFGPGTRLTVL.

This clone has just one count. This chain joins TRBV2 and TRBJ1-3; 9 positions match TRBD1. Trimming cost V 9 bases and J 4 bases; bases outside gene matches: 1. The CDR3 spans 12 residues. Germline CDR1 reads SNHLY; CDR2 reads FYNNEI. This CDR3 reads CARGTGGNTIYF. CDR3 nucleotides: TGTGCCAGAGGGACAGGGGGAAACACCATATATTTT.

The chain joins TRBV11-3 to TRBJ2-5, with 9 bases matching TRBD1. Per germline, CDR1 SGHNT and CDR2 YENEEA. The trim removed 4 bases at V and 3 bases at J, leaving 3 bases unmatched. CDR3 length equals 14 residues. As DNA, the CDR3 is TGTGCCAGCAGCTCCCGGGACAGGGAAGAGACCCAGTACTTC. Translated: CASSSRDREETQYF.

V and J are TRBV28 and TRBJ2-7, with D possibly matching TRBD2 (6 bases). V was trimmed by 2 bases and J by 2 bases, leaving 16 bases between them. The CDR3 consists of 16 residues. CDR1 MDHEN and CDR2 SYDVKM come from the germline V gene. The CDR3 spells CASSLDGSPIPYEQYF. CDR3 DNA sequence: TGTGCCAGCAGTTTAGACGGGAGCCCCATCCCCTACGAGCAGTACTTC.

This clone was seen a single time. The CDR3 spells CASSRGPAGAYNEQFF. In DNA form, the CDR3 reads TGTGCCAGTAGTCGCGGCCCAGCGGGAGCATACAATGAGCAGTTCTTC. This sequence joins TRBV19 and TRBJ2-1; 8 nucleotides align to TRBD2. Germline trimming cut 5 bases from V and 4 bases from J; bases unmatched to any gene: 10. From germline, CDR1 is LNHDA and CDR2 SQIVND (reference sequence). This CDR3 contains 16 residues.

J is TRBJ2-7 and V is TRBV13; the D gene is possibly TRBD1 (6 bases). In germline, CDR1 is PRHDT, CDR2 FYEKMQ (reference sequence). Trimming pared 5 bases from V and 3 bases from J, leaving 17 bases between. The CDR3 runs 15 residues. The CDR3 is CASSRVRDNYYEQYF. DNA of the CDR3: TGTGCCAGCAGCCGCGTTAGGGACAACTACTACGAGCAGTACTTC.

This clone was found a few times. The chain is built from TRBV27 and TRBJ1-1; no reliable D call. Deletions cut 8 bases from V and 0 bases from J, with 10 bases between. This CDR3 has 13 residues. The germline gives CDR1 MNHEY, CDR2 SMNVEV (reference sequence). The CDR3 DNA reads as TGTGCCAGCGGGTATGGAGTGAACACTGAAGCTTTCTTT. Amino acids: CASGYGVNTEAFF.

On this clone: A read error may produce the germline difference seen at one junction end. V gene TRBV10-2 combines with J gene TRBJ1-1; weak D call: TRBD1 (5 bases). The germline CDR1 and CDR2 sequences are WSHSY and SAAADI. The CDR3 spans 13 residues. CDR3 residues: CASSESRVGEAFF. DNA for the CDR3: TGCGCCAGTAGTGAGTCCAGGGTGGGTGAAGCTTTCTTT.

The chain is built from TRBV7-9 and TRBJ2-2; possible D gene TRBD2, 5 bases. Trimming stripped 5 bases from V and 1 base from J, with 14 bases between. Germline assignment: CDR1 SEHNR and CDR2 FQNEAQ (reference sequence). The CDR3 covers 16 residues. The CDR3: CASSPRGSGNTGELFF. The DNA for the CDR3 is TGTGCCAGCAGCCCGCGTGGGAGCGGGAACACCGGGGAGCTGTTTTTT.

The rearrangement joins TRBV30 to TRBJ1-5; D might be TRBD1 (5 bases). This CDR3 spans 15 amino acids. In germline, CDR1 is GTSNPN, CDR2 SVGIG (reference sequence). V was trimmed by 0 bases and J by 7 bases, leaving 16 bases between them. CDR3 region: CAWSVLGGGHQPQHF. The CDR3 bases are TGTGCCTGGAGTGTACTGGGGGGAGGGCACCAGCCCCAGCATTTT.

J is TRBJ1-1 and V is TRBV5-1; TRBD1 agrees at 11 bases. Trimming took 2 bases from V and 4 from J; bases not matched to a gene: 7. CDR1 and CDR2 (germline): SGHRS, YFSETQ. The CDR3 sequence is 16 residues long. The CDR3 here is CASSLLRTGGITEAFF. DNA of the CDR3: TGCGCCAGCAGCTTACTTCGGACAGGGGGCATCACTGAAGCTTTCTTT.

The rearrangement joins TRBV5-1 to TRBJ2-7, with TRBD2 identical over 8 bases. This CDR3 is built from 15 residues. Germline CDR1 is SGHRS and CDR2 is YFSETQ. The V gene end was trimmed by 2 bases and the J gene end by 3 bases; junction bases not matched to a gene: 7. CDR3 sequence: CASSFGPGGLYEQYF. DNA for the CDR3: TGCGCCAGCAGCTTTGGTCCGGGAGGGCTCTACGAGCAGTACTTC.

The V and J genes are TRBV7-2 and TRBJ2-2, with D perhaps matching TRBD2 (5 bases). Trimming took 1 base from V and 3 from J, leaving 12 bases between them. Looked up from germline, CDR1 is SGHTA and CDR2 is FQGNSA. CDR3 length: 16 residues. The CDR3 DNA is TGTGCCAGCAGCTTAGACGAGCGGTTGTACACCGGGGAGCTGTTTTTT. Translated, it gives CASSLDERLYTGELFF.

The rearrangement links TRBV5-1 to TRBJ2-5; 12 nucleotides match TRBD2. With V trimmed by 5 bases and J by 0 bases, 8 bases remained unmatched. The germline V gene has CDR1 SGHRS and CDR2 YFSETQ. This CDR3 is built from 17 residues. The DNA for the CDR3 is TGCGCCAGCAGTCCTCCACTAGCGGGAGGAAACCAAGAGACCCAGTACTTC. Its translation is CASSPPLAGGNQETQYF.

The chain has TRBV29-1 and TRBJ1-1, with 7 bases lining up with TRBD1. The CDR3 is 14 residues long. Germline V lookup: CDR1 SQVTM, CDR2 ANQGSEA. Trimming cost V 5 bases and J 5 bases; bases outside gene matches: 11. CDR3 DNA: TGCAGCGTTATGATCAGAGACAGGGCTACTGAAGCTTTCTTT. It translates to CSVMIRDRATEAFF.

This chain joins TRBV5-6 and TRBJ2-1; the match to TRBD2 covers 8 bases. CDR1 SGHDT and CDR2 YYEEEE come from the germline V gene. The V segment lost 1 base and the J segment 7 bases; nucleotides outside the gene matches: 4. The CDR3 spans 14 residues. CDR3 residues: CASSLWSGGNEQFF. The CDR3 nucleotides are TGTGCCAGCAGCTTGTGGAGCGGGGGTAATGAGCAGTTCTTC.

This chain joins TRBV7-9 and TRBJ2-3; 13 bases fit TRBD2. The germline V gene has CDR1 SEHNR and CDR2 FQNEAQ (reference sequence). With V trimmed by 5 bases and J by 1 base, 9 bases remained unmatched. This CDR3 region has 18 residues. CDR3 loop: CASSLRTSGSRGTDTQYF. CDR3 DNA sequence: TGTGCCAGCAGCCTACGGACTAGCGGGAGTAGGGGCACAGATACGCAGTATTTT.

The rearrangement joins TRBV5-1 to TRBJ2-3; D remains ambiguous. This CDR3 spans 14 amino acids. V was trimmed by 5 bases and J by 0 bases, leaving 10 bases between them. The germline CDR1 and CDR2 sequences are SGHRS and YFSETQ. This CDR3 is CASRVTTSTDTQYF. CDR3 in DNA: TGCGCCAGCAGAGTGACAACTAGCACAGATACGCAGTATTTT.

The chain has TRBV5-1 and TRBJ2-7, with D possibly TRBD2 on 6 matching bases. The CDR3 has 17 residues. CDR1 is SGHRS and CDR2 is YFSETQ in the germline V gene. Trimming removed 4 bases at V and 3 bases at J, with 23 bases between. CDR3 sequence (DNA): TGCGCCAGCAGCGAGGGTGCGACGGGAGCGGTTGGCTACGAGCAGTACTTC. It specifies CASSEGATGAVGYEQYF. Full variable domain (missing parts from reference TRBV5-1 and TRBJ2-7): KAGVTQTPRYLIKTRGQQVTLSCSPISGHRSVSWYQQTPGQGLQFLFEYFSETQRNKGNFPGRFSGRQFSNSRSEMNVSTLELGDSALYLCASSEGATGAVGYEQYFGPGTRLTVT.

This clone occurred once. The chain has TRBV6-1 and TRBJ2-7, with D possibly being TRBD2 (6 bases). The CDR3 contains 14 residues. The V gene's germline CDR1 is MNHNS and CDR2 SASEGT. V was trimmed by 4 bases and J by 0 bases, leaving 10 bases between them. The CDR3 sequence is CASSAAGNSYEQYF. Written as DNA, the CDR3 is TGTGCCAGCAGTGCTGCGGGGAACTCCTACGAGCAGTACTTC.

The chain combines TRBV18 with TRBJ2-2, with 9 bases fitting TRBD2. This CDR3 is built from 16 residues. In germline, CDR1 is KGHSH, CDR2 LQKENI. Germline trimming cut 2 bases from V and 1 base from J; bases unmatched to any gene: 2. The CDR3 DNA reads as TGTGCCAGCTCACCAAGACTAGCGGAGAACACCGGGGAGCTGTTTTTT. It translates to CASSPRLAENTGELFF.

The gene calls are TRBV11-2 and TRBJ2-1, with D maybe TRBD2 (6 bases). CDR3 size: 15 residues. Trimming took off 5 bases at V and 0 bases at J, with 11 bases between the two ends. Germline V CDR1 and CDR2: SGHAT, FQNNGV. CDR3 sequence: CASSQTRGSYNEQFF. The CDR3, as DNA: TGTGCCAGCAGCCAGACTAGGGGCTCCTACAATGAGCAGTTCTTC.

The chain carries TRBV7-3 and TRBJ2-2; 10 bases line up with TRBD2. V lost 5 bases and J lost 7; bases outside the gene matches: 7. Germline loops: CDR1 SGHTA, CDR2 FQGTGA. This CDR3 region has 15 residues. The CDR3 here is CASSATSGNSGELFF. For the CDR3, the DNA is TGTGCCAGCAGCGCCACTAGCGGGAATAGCGGGGAGCTGTTTTTT.

This chain uses TRBV15 with TRBJ2-7, with no clear D. Per the germline V gene, CDR1 is LNHNV and CDR2 is YYDKDF (reference sequence). V was trimmed by 0 bases and J by 5 bases, leaving 14 bases between them. The CDR3 extends over 15 amino acids. Written as DNA, the CDR3 is TGTGCCACCAGCAGAGATAAAGCAGGCCCGCACGAGCAGTACTTC. Protein: CATSRDKAGPHEQYF.

The chain combines TRBV7-9 with TRBJ1-3; 7 nucleotides line up with TRBD1. The V gene end was trimmed by 5 bases and the J gene end by 4 bases; junction bases not matched to a gene: 11. The CDR3 consists of 16 residues. Per the germline V gene, CDR1 is SEHNR and CDR2 is FQNEAQ (reference sequence). The CDR3 DNA reads as TGTGCCAGCAGCCCAGGGCGCAGGGGGAACGGAAACACCATATATTTT. Translated: CASSPGRRGNGNTIYF.

The chain uses TRBV27 and TRBJ2-6; D not resolved. Trimming took 3 bases from V and 1 from J, leaving 7 bases between them. This CDR3 region has 15 residues. Germline V gene sequence: CDR1 MNHEY, CDR2 SMNVEV (reference sequence). CDR3 bases: TGTGCCAGCAGTTTGTCCGGGTCTGGGGCCAACGTCCTGACTTTC. Amino acid sequence: CASSLSGSGANVLTF.